Listed here are 24 T cell receptor beta chains from one sample, sequenced in a study of spatial heterogeneity in lung cancer. TCRdb passed the 5' RACE reads through MiXCR, listing each CDR3 protein once. The table records under 150,000 distinct CDR3 sequences, more than 10% of them present only once. Time point in this sample: blood at routine non-recurrence follow-up after resection. Sequenced material: PBMCs, taken at follow-up. The receptor source for this set is a female donor with early-stage non-small cell lung cancer.

V and J are TRBV3-1 and TRBJ1-2; no firm D call. Germline values: CDR1 LGHDT, CDR2 YNNKEL (reference sequence). The CDR3 extends over 14 amino acids. Trimming took off 1 base at V and 8 bases at J, with 14 bases between the two ends. The CDR3 DNA follows: TGTGCCAGCAGCCAAGGTAATGGGATTAGCGGCTACACCTTC. It translates to CASSQGNGISGYTF.

This clonotype was recorded many times. V gene TRBV24-1 combines with J gene TRBJ2-3; TRBD1 matches 7 bases. Germline V CDR1 and CDR2: KGHDR, SFDVKD. CDR3 length: 13 residues. J gave up 2 bases and V 11 bases, and 6 bases lay outside the gene matches. This chain's CDR3 is CASRDSNTDTQYF. CDR3 DNA sequence: TGTGCCAGCCGGGACAGCAACACAGATACGCAGTATTTT.

Many counts were recorded for this clonotype. The chain uses TRBV28 and TRBJ2-2, with 8 bases aligning to TRBD2. This CDR3 region has 16 residues. V dropped 5 bases and J dropped 0; count of bases not matched to a gene: 5. CDR1 is MDHEN and CDR2 is SYDVKM in the germline V gene. The CDR3, as DNA: TGTGCCAGCAGTACGACTAGCGCGACGAACACCGGGGAGCTGTTTTTT. This translates into CASSTTSATNTGELFF.

The V gene is TRBV5-1, the J gene TRBJ1-1; 8 positions agree with TRBD1. The CDR3 totals 16 residues. V shed 0 bases, J shed 2 bases, and the junction held 6 bases outside the gene matches. In germline, CDR1 is SGHRS, CDR2 YFSETQ. The CDR3 DNA follows: TGCGCCAGCAGCTTGGGGGAGGACAGGGATAACACTGAAGCTTTCTTT. Translating it yields CASSLGEDRDNTEAFF. The whole variable domain, remainder taken from reference TRBV5-1 and TRBJ1-1, is KAGVTQTPRYLIKTRGQQVTLSCSPISGHRSVSWYQQTPGQGLQFLFEYFSETQRNKGNFPGRFSGRQFSNSRSEMNVSTLELGDSALYLCASSLGEDRDNTEAFFGQGTRLTVV.

CDR3 DNA: TGCGCCAGCAGCCGGACTAGAAGTGAAAAACTGTTTTTT. Translated, it gives CASSRTRSEKLFF. This chain links TRBV4-1 with TRBJ1-4; D not resolved. The CDR3 runs 13 residues. Looked up from germline, CDR1 is MGHRA and CDR2 is YSYEKL. V lost 4 bases to trimming and J lost 7 bases, with 10 bases between them.

This clonotype was recorded a few times. An end of the junction does not agree with germline; a read error may underlie this. The V and J genes are TRBV28 and TRBJ1-2, with 9 bases identical to TRBD1. Germline V gene data show CDR1 as MDHEN and CDR2 as SYDVKM. The CDR3 loop spans 12 amino acids. CDR3 sequence: CASSLADRGFTF. CDR3 DNA: TGTGCCAGCAGTTTAGCGGACAGGGGCTTCACCTTC.

The chain has TRBV6-2 or TRBV6-3 and TRBJ2-1, with 14 bases that match TRBD2. CDR3 size: 17 residues. V shed 4 bases, J shed 0 bases, and the junction held 2 bases outside the gene matches. Germline CDR1 reads MNHEY; CDR2 reads SVGEGT. The CDR3 DNA follows: TGTGCCAGCAGTTCCGGGACTAGCGGGAGCTCCTACAATGAGCAGTTCTTC. This codes for CASSSGTSGSSYNEQFF.

V usage is TRBV28 and J usage is TRBJ1-5; tentatively, D is TRBD1 (6 bases). There are 14 residues in the CDR3. Trimming removed 5 bases from V and 5 bases from J, with 13 bases in between. CDR1 is MDHEN and CDR2 is SYDVKM in the germline V gene. The CDR3 nucleotides are TGTGCCAGCAGTACCGGACAGAACTATCAGCCCCAGCATTTT. Translated, it gives CASSTGQNYQPQHF.

This clonotype was found many times. The V gene is TRBV29-1, the J gene TRBJ2-3; the D call may be TRBD1 or TRBD2 (6 bases each). In germline, CDR1 is SQVTM, CDR2 ANQGSEA. The CDR3 loop spans 13 amino acids. V was pared by 3 bases and J by 2 bases, with 9 bases between. The CDR3, as DNA: TGCAGCGTTGATGGGGGGCCCACAGATACGCAGTATTTT. Its protein is CSVDGGPTDTQYF.

Only a few counts were recorded for this clonotype. V and J are TRBV9 and TRBJ2-7; possible D gene TRBD2, 5 bases. The CDR3 extends over 16 amino acids. Germline V CDR1 and CDR2: SGDLS, YYNGEE. V lost 4 bases to trimming and J lost 6 bases, with 23 bases between them. The CDR3 DNA is TGTGCCAGCAGCCCTAAAAATGGGAGAGGTGGAGGCGAGCAGTACGTC. Protein product: CASSPKNGRGGGEQYV.

This chain connects TRBV6-2 or TRBV6-3 to TRBJ2-3, with TRBD2 matching 9 bases. V was pared by 6 bases and J by 3 bases, with 7 bases of the junction left unmatched. The germline V gene has CDR1 MNHEY and CDR2 SVGEGT. This CDR3 has 15 residues. CDR3 DNA: TGTGCCAGCAGACCCGGACTAGCGAAGACAGATACGCAGTATTTT. This translates into CASRPGLAKTDTQYF.

V and J are TRBV7-2 and TRBJ1-2; D unresolved. Trimming cost V 4 bases and J 8 bases, with 8 bases left between them. Germline assignment: CDR1 SGHTA and CDR2 FQGNSA. The CDR3 contains 11 residues. The CDR3 spells CASSSLKGYTF. The CDR3 nucleotides are TGTGCCAGCAGCTCCCTTAAAGGCTACACCTTC.

The chain combines TRBV20-1 with TRBJ1-1; D remains unclear. The germline V and J ends were trimmed by 1 base and 3 bases, with 12 bases remaining between them. The CDR3 sequence is 14 residues long. The germline V gene encodes CDR1 DFQATT and CDR2 SNEGSKA (reference sequence). The CDR3 DNA reads as TGCAGTGCTAGAGGGGTAGTAAGGGACACTGAAGCTTTCTTT. It translates to CSARGVVRDTEAFF.

This clonotype occurred many times. The chain combines TRBV5-6 with TRBJ2-1, with 11 nucleotides matching TRBD2. Trimming at V came to 2 bases and at J to 2 bases, leaving 0 bases not matched to a gene. The CDR3 has 15 amino acids. Germline CDR1 is SGHDT and CDR2 is YYEEEE. CDR3: CASSFSGRAYNEQFF. The CDR3 DNA sequence: TGTGCCAGCAGCTTTAGCGGGAGGGCCTACAATGAGCAGTTCTTC.

This clonotype was counted many times. This chain joins TRBV5-6 and TRBJ1-1, with D unresolved. The CDR3 consists of 12 residues. The ends were cut back, 4 bases at V and 5 bases at J, with 9 bases in the middle. Germline V CDR1 and CDR2: SGHDT, YYEEEE. CDR3 in DNA: TGTGCCAGCAGCGCCCTTAGGACTGAAGCTTTCTTT. The encoded protein is CASSALRTEAFF.

In its sample, this clonotype was seen a few times. This chain connects TRBV12-3 or TRBV12-4 to TRBJ1-5, with a tentative D call TRBD1 (6 bases). This CDR3 is built from 15 residues. V lost 1 base to trimming and J lost 7 bases, with 14 bases between them. CDR3 sequence: CASSLEGDFGQPQHF. In DNA form, the CDR3 reads TGTGCCAGCAGTTTAGAGGGGGATTTCGGGCAGCCCCAGCATTTT.

This clonotype was seen ten or more times. This rearrangement joins TRBV2 to TRBJ2-1, with 8 bases that match TRBD2. The CDR3 runs 13 residues. J was trimmed by 4 bases and V by 8 bases; bases with no gene match: 4. Germline CDR1 reads SNHLY; CDR2 reads FYNNEI. The CDR3 DNA sequence: TGTGCCAGCGGCACTAGCGGTTACAATGAGCAGTTCTTC. Translating gives CASGTSGYNEQFF.

This clonotype turned up a few times. The V call is TRBV18, the J call TRBJ1-1; D ambiguous. Between the trimmed V and J ends, which lost 5 bases and 3 bases, there was a span of 22 bases. CDR1 KGHSH and CDR2 LQKENI come from the germline V gene. There are 17 residues in the CDR3. The CDR3 is CASSSIARRPGHTEAFF. The CDR3 DNA sequence: TGTGCCAGCTCATCAATCGCTCGCCGACCTGGGCACACTGAAGCTTTCTTT. Combining the CDR3 with reference TRBV18 and TRBJ1-1 gives the whole variable domain NAGVMQNPRHLVRRRGQEARLRCSPMKGHSHVYWYRQLPEEGLKFMVYLQKENIIDESGMPKERFSAEFPKEGPSILRIQQVVRGDSAAYFCASSSIARRPGHTEAFFGQGTRLTVV.

This clonotype was seen at least ten times. The V call is TRBV6-5, the J call TRBJ2-2; D may be TRBD2 (6 bases). This CDR3 comprises 16 residues. Trimming removed 1 base from V and 2 bases from J, with 11 bases in between. From germline, CDR1 is MNHEY and CDR2 SVGAGI. The CDR3: CASSYFSGINTGELFF. The CDR3 bases are TGTGCCAGCAGTTACTTTAGCGGAATCAACACCGGGGAGCTGTTTTTT.

This clonotype has ten or more counts. This sequence joins TRBV2 and TRBJ2-7, with a weak D call TRBD1 (6 bases). Between the trimmed V and J ends, which lost 6 bases and 6 bases, there was a span of 15 bases. Germline V gives CDR1 SNHLY, CDR2 FYNNEI. The CDR3 runs 13 residues. Here the CDR3 reads CASSDVRGSEQYF. For the CDR3, the DNA is TGTGCCAGCAGCGATGTAAGGGGGAGCGAGCAGTACTTC.

The sample holds many counts of this clonotype. This rearrangement joins TRBV7-2 to TRBJ2-3, with D possibly matching TRBD2 (5 bases). The germline CDR1 and CDR2 sequences are SGHTA and FQGNSA. The CDR3 loop spans 15 amino acids. V lost 4 bases, J lost 2 bases, and 13 bases lay in between. The CDR3 bases are TGTGCCAGCAGCTCCCCCTCCGGGGACACAGATACGCAGTATTTT. It is translated as CASSSPSGDTDTQYF.

This clonotype was picked up many times. The chain uses TRBV6-1 and TRBJ1-5; D is perhaps TRBD1 (5 bases). CDR1 is MNHNS, CDR2 SASEGT, per germline. The CDR3 is made up of 14 amino acids. Between the trimmed V and J ends, which lost 2 bases and 7 bases, there was a span of 12 bases. The CDR3 DNA follows: TGTGCCAGCAGTGAACAGGGAATAGGACAGCCCCAGCATTTT. It is translated as CASSEQGIGQPQHF.

The rearrangement links TRBV14 to TRBJ1-6; weak D call: TRBD1 (5 bases). V lost 4 bases to trimming and J lost 7 bases, with 14 bases between them. CDR3 size: 15 residues. Germline V gives CDR1 SGHDN, CDR2 FVKESK. CDR3 protein: CASSPNTGVNSPLHF. In DNA, the CDR3 is TGTGCCAGCAGCCCGAACACAGGAGTCAATTCACCCCTCCACTTT.

This chain uses TRBV11-2 with TRBJ1-5; a weak D match, TRBD1 (6 bases). Between the trimmed V and J ends, which lost 2 bases and 0 bases, there was a span of 8 bases. The CDR3 contains 15 residues. Germline CDR1 reads SGHAT; CDR2 reads FQNNGV. The CDR3 protein is CASSLRGYSNQPQHF. In DNA, the CDR3 is TGTGCCAGCAGCTTAAGGGGGTATAGCAATCAGCCCCAGCATTTT.